This TCR beta chain is from a study of tumor and adjacent non-tumor tissue in lung cancer (dated 2018 in TCRdb). Regarding the study in general: Patients with adenocarcinoma (approximately 13), squamous cell carcinoma (2) and small cell lung cancer (1) were included in the cohort. Using bulk TCRbeta repertoires from approximately 15 lung cancer patients, the study set lung tumor tissue side by side with matched distant non-tumor lung tissue. A total of 95 million to 150 million productive TCRbeta reads were generated by sequencing, corresponding to an average of approximately 4.3 million reads per sample. The approximately 15 enrolled patients, of whom around 10 were men and 5 were women, were aged about 31 to 85 years and were diagnosed with TNM stage I to III disease. A few dozen paired specimens, one tumor and one normal lung sample per patient, were profiled by TCRbeta CDR3 sequencing. What the study reported, not specific to this receptor: The methods do not name the sequencing platform or mention unique molecular identifiers. Tumor tissue showed significantly higher TCR diversity (inverse Simpson) than normal lung tissue, at roughly 390 vs 170 (P = 0.0075, Mann-Whitney U test). The top 100 clones made up a significantly larger cumulative share of the repertoire in normal lung than in tumor tissue. With only roughly 14 patients in the cohort, the authors noted that larger samples and more detailed clinical data are needed. TCR diversity was significantly higher in younger patients, and higher tumor TCR diversity was associated with shorter overall and disease-free survival. Peripheral blood was not sequenced, so blood TCRbeta repertoires in these lung cancer patients were not examined.

RNA was isolated from bulk unsorted tissue, and RNA quality was assessed with a NanoDrop ND-1000 and an Agilent 2100. Newly diagnosed lung cancer patients without prior chemotherapy who had been admitted for thoracic surgery in China between August and November 2014 were enrolled as donors. Anyone who had undergone radiotherapy or chemotherapy before, or who had another cancer at the same time, was left out of the study. Pieces of surgical tissue measuring 1-2 cm3 were kept in RNAlater solution and held at -80 degrees C until needed. The germline V gene specifies MNHEY as CDR1 and SVGAGI as CDR2. The CDR3 runs 13 residues from the cysteine to the phenylalanine. Only the CDR3 region is kept as DNA, spanning 39 bases read in frame from base 1. Worth noting for this clonotype: This clone's antigen is unknown. A read error may produce the germline difference seen at one junction end.

Library preparation used multiplex PCR. The data were produced on an Illumina HiSeq 2500. Following protocols modified from ARM-PCR, the researchers constructed TCRbeta libraries through three rounds of nested PCR with primers (Table S4). Before sequencing, PCR products in the 200-500 bp range were cut out of the gel and cleaned up using the QIAquick gel extraction kit. Regarding the original processing steps: Reads were cleaned using Trimmomatic, were merged into complete CDR3 sequences using FLASH, and were assigned to V(D)J germline segments using MiTCR. Clonal diversity was calculated as the inverse Simpson's index using VDJtools. In-frame sequences lacking a premature stop codon were counted as productive reads. TCRdb itself trimmed the public reads at Q25 with fastp, ran MiXCR and retained productive beta chains. When rows share a CDR3 protein, they turn into one entry using the most common DNA and genes. These V and J calls are TCRdb output, not the study's own analysis. This sample holds over 60,000 distinct CDR3 sequences; around 73% were observed only once. The ten largest clones represent under 30% of the sample.

This clonotype was sampled from a man in his sixties with non-small cell lung cancer. The sequence links TRBV6-5 to TRBJ2-7, with 7 junctional bases fitting TRBD1. The sequenced sample was lung tumor tissue. The nucleotide sequence is given as TGTGCCAGTAGTTACAGCCGGGACAGTGGGCATTACTTC. It translates as CASSYSRDSGHYF.